This TCR beta chain comes out of a study of T cells in Graves' hyperthyroidism and ophthalmopathy. Study-wide results and limits: The blood repertoire included most of the expanded thyroid clonotypes above 0.001.

From RNA transcripts, TCR beta CDR3 regions were amplified. HTBI primers drove first-round RT-PCR of the TCR CDR3. One entry per CDR3 protein, called by TCRdb with MiXCR from the multiplex PCR reads. The sample holds 600,000 or so distinct CDR3 sequences; about 14% are singletons and the top ten take approximately 12%. This clonotype showed up just a few times. The antigen is undetermined. The sample comprised blood. The receptor was isolated from a woman between 50 and 59 years old with Graves' ophthalmopathy.

The CDR3 sequence: CATSGLDRGLTDTQYF. CDR3 nucleotides: TGTGCCACCAGTGGCCTGGACAGGGGACTCACAGATACGCAGTATTTT. The rearrangement joins TRBV24-1 to TRBJ2-3; 9 positions match TRBD1. V trimming: 5 bases; J trimming: 2 bases; junction bases outside the gene matches: 7. The CDR3 runs to 16 residues. Looked up from germline, CDR1 is KGHDR and CDR2 is SFDVKD.